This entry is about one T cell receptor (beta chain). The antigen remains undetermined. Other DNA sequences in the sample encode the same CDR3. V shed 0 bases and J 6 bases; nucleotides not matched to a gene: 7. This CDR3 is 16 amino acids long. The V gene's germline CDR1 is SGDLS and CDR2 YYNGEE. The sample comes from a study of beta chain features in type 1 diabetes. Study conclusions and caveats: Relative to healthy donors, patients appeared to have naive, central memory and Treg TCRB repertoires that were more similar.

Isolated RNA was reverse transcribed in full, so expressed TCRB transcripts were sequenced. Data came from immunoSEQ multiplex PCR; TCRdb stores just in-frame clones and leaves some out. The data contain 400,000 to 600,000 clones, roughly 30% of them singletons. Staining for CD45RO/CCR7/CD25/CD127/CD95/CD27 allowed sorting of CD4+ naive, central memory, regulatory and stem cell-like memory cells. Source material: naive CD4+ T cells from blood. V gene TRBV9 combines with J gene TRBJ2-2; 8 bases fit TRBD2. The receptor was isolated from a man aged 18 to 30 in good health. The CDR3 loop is CASSVGLAGSPGELFF. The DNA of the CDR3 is TGTGCCAGCAGCGTAGGGTTAGCGGGAAGTCCCGGGGAGCTGTTTTTT.